This entry features one T cell receptor (beta chain) sequence. Its antigen is undetermined. Other DNA sequences from this sample encode an identical CDR3 as well. This sample was taken from a study of cytomegalovirus exposure and HLA in healthy donors. Background on the study: The 100 to 150 validation repertoires and the approximately 630 first-cohort repertoires shared a platform, a later analysis reported. Study-wide findings and caveats: With high specificity and sensitivity, the classifier reportedly diagnosed cytomegalovirus status.

Generated by immunoSEQ multiplex PCR, the TCRdb table keeps only in-frame clones and is missing some. The sample includes about 300,000 clones, approximately 88% seen only once; the top ten take approximately 0.95%. This CDR3 spans 16 amino acids. Trimming removed 4 bases at V and 7 bases at J, with 21 bases between. Per the germline V gene, CDR1 is SGDLS and CDR2 is YYNGEE. V and J are TRBV9 and TRBJ2-1; D is possibly TRBD1 (6 bases). The source material was PBMCs. The sequence was obtained from a woman aged 18 to 35 in good health and CMV-seronegative. CDR3 loop: CASSLGRGLRGNEQFF. CDR3 nucleotide sequence: TGTGCCAGCAGCCTTGGGCGCGGCCTTAGGGGGAATGAGCAGTTCTTC.